The source of this TCR beta chain is a study of human T cells and chemical hapten exposure. This clonotype was found many times. The time point: healthy volunteer bleed at 2 weeks. Total RNA came from unfractionated whole blood. The study's library attached unique molecular identifiers to single cDNA molecules. TCRdb ran MiXCR on the RACE reads and lists one entry per CDR3 protein. This table has some 90,000 distinct CDR3 sequences, approximately 9.7% appearing once. There are 11 residues in the CDR3. Germline V gene lookup returns CDR1 SQVTM and CDR2 ANQGSEA. The V end was cut by 2 bases, the J end by 1 base, with 2 bases between.

This receptor was identified in a female donor in good health. Some clones in this sample may be carry-over from other donors' samples. The material sequenced was whole blood. The rearrangement links TRBV29-1 to TRBJ1-1; unclear D gene. As DNA, the CDR3 is TGCAGCGTTGAACAGAACACTGAAGCTTTCTTT. It translates to CSVEQNTEAFF.